Listed below are T cell receptor beta chains from one sample, sequenced in a study of CD8 T cells in ankylosing spondylitis. Each CDR3 protein gets one entry after TCRdb re-called the 5' RACE reads with MiXCR. The data show about 170,000 distinct CDR3 sequences, with around 18% seen just once and approximately 7.8% held by the top ten. Material for sequencing was blood, either unsorted or a sorted T cell fraction (not recorded which). Receptors were obtained from a male donor with ankylosing spondylitis or in good health (not recorded which). CDR3s include the opening cysteine and the closing phenylalanine or tryptophan. D genes are given only for firm matches. Not every row has a clone size; where given, it reads once, few, many or a size class.

j_call: TRBJ1-2
v_call: TRBV12-3/TRBV12-4
clone_size: many
d_call: .
cdr3_aa: CASSQDGSYGYTF
cdr3_nt: TGTGCCAGCAGCCAGGACGGATCCTATGGCTACACCTTC

j_call: TRBJ2-5
v_call: TRBV4-1
clone_size: many
d_call: .
cdr3_aa: CASSQVPRDETQYF
cdr3_nt: TGCGCCAGCAGCCAAGTACCACGGGATGAGACCCAGTACTTC

j_call: TRBJ2-3
v_call: TRBV11-2
clone_size: many
d_call: TRBD2
cdr3_aa: CASSPRTSLSTDTQYF
cdr3_nt: TGTGCCAGCAGCCCCCGGACTAGCCTAAGCACAGATACGCAGTATTTT

j_call: TRBJ2-3
v_call: TRBV10-3
clone_size: many
d_call: .
cdr3_aa: CAISESRDFTDTQYF
cdr3_nt: TGTGCCATCAGTGAGTCAAGAGACTTCACAGATACGCAGTATTTT

j_call: TRBJ2-1
v_call: TRBV7-2
clone_size: many
d_call: TRBD2
cdr3_aa: CASSLSAGAYNEQFF
cdr3_nt: TGTGCCAGCAGCCTCTCAGCGGGAGCCTACAATGAGCAGTTCTTC

j_call: TRBJ2-4
v_call: TRBV28
clone_size: .
d_call: TRBD2
cdr3_aa: CATARTSGRVAKNIQYF
cdr3_nt: TGTGCCACCGCGAGGACTAGCGGGAGAGTAGCCAAAAACATTCAGTACTTC

j_call: TRBJ2-1
v_call: TRBV5-1
clone_size: many
d_call: .
cdr3_aa: CASSPGLARHNEQFF
cdr3_nt: TGCGCCAGCAGCCCGGGGCTAGCGAGACACAATGAGCAGTTCTTC

j_call: TRBJ2-4
v_call: TRBV6-1
clone_size: many
d_call: .
cdr3_aa: CASSADYDVAKNIQYF
cdr3_nt: TGTGCCAGCAGTGCCGACTACGATGTAGCCAAAAACATTCAGTACTTC

j_call: TRBJ1-3
v_call: TRBV20-1
clone_size: few
d_call: .
cdr3_aa: CSASYRQGNTIYF
cdr3_nt: TGCAGTGCTAGTTACCGACAAGGAAACACCATATATTTT

j_call: TRBJ2-1
v_call: TRBV6-5
clone_size: few
d_call: TRBD2
cdr3_aa: CASRVTGTSSYNEQFF
cdr3_nt: TGTGCCAGCAGGGTGACCGGGACTAGCTCCTACAATGAGCAGTTCTTC

j_call: TRBJ2-3
v_call: TRBV27
clone_size: many
d_call: TRBD2
cdr3_aa: CASSSPRGGPTDTQYF
cdr3_nt: TGTGCCAGCAGCAGTCCACGGGGAGGGCCAACAGATACGCAGTATTTT

j_call: TRBJ1-3
v_call: TRBV3-1
clone_size: many
d_call: .
cdr3_aa: CASSQGAGRLSGNTIYF
cdr3_nt: TGTGCCAGCAGCCAAGGGGCAGGGCGCCTCTCTGGAAACACCATATATTTT

j_call: TRBJ2-1
v_call: TRBV3-1
clone_size: many
d_call: TRBD2
cdr3_aa: CASSQGLASGSSYNEQFF
cdr3_nt: TGTGCCAGCAGCCAGGGACTAGCGTCTGGAAGCTCCTACAATGAGCAGTTCTTC

j_call: TRBJ2-7
v_call: TRBV5-1
clone_size: few
d_call: .
cdr3_aa: CASSFGFSYEQYF
cdr3_nt: TGCGCCAGCAGCTTTGGATTCTCCTACGAGCAGTACTTC

j_call: TRBJ1-6
v_call: TRBV19
clone_size: .
d_call: .
cdr3_aa: CASRETTELYNSPLHF
cdr3_nt: TGTGCCAGTAGGGAAACGACAGAGCTCTATAATTCACCCCTCCACTTT

j_call: TRBJ2-5
v_call: TRBV2
clone_size: many
d_call: .
cdr3_aa: CASSIGGLEKTQYF
cdr3_nt: TGTGCCAGCAGTATAGGGGGGCTTGAGAAGACCCAGTACTTC

j_call: TRBJ2-7
v_call: TRBV7-2
clone_size: .
d_call: TRBD2
cdr3_aa: CASSLRSGTSSYEQYF
cdr3_nt: TGTGCCAGCAGCTTACGATCCGGGACTAGCTCCTACGAGCAGTACTTC

j_call: TRBJ2-2
v_call: TRBV15
clone_size: many
d_call: .
cdr3_aa: CATSRDRVPTGELFF
cdr3_nt: TGTGCCACCAGCAGAGATCGAGTACCCACCGGGGAGCTGTTTTTT

j_call: TRBJ1-4
v_call: TRBV27
clone_size: few
d_call: .
cdr3_aa: CASSLRGSGEKLFF
cdr3_nt: TGTGCCAGCAGTTTAAGGGGGAGCGGGGAAAAACTGTTTTTT

j_call: TRBJ2-5
v_call: TRBV6-5
clone_size: many
d_call: .
cdr3_aa: CASSYSDSVETQYF
cdr3_nt: TGTGCCAGCAGTTACTCCGACTCCGTAGAGACCCAGTACTTC

j_call: TRBJ1-2
v_call: TRBV12-3/TRBV12-4
clone_size: .
d_call: TRBD1
cdr3_aa: CASSLDYRGSYGYTF
cdr3_nt: TGTGCCAGCAGCCTAGACTACAGGGGCTCGTATGGCTACACCTTC

j_call: TRBJ2-3
v_call: TRBV5-8
clone_size: few
d_call: TRBD1
cdr3_aa: CASETGGGTDTQYF
cdr3_nt: TGTGCCAGCGAGACAGGGGGCGGCACAGATACGCAGTATTTT

j_call: TRBJ2-3
v_call: TRBV7-3
clone_size: .
d_call: .
cdr3_aa: CASSLTVREGTQYF
cdr3_nt: TGTGCCAGCAGCTTAACCGTGCGGGAAGGTACGCAGTATTTT

j_call: TRBJ2-2
v_call: TRBV20-1
clone_size: many
d_call: .
cdr3_aa: CSAAPGRANTGELFF
cdr3_nt: TGCAGTGCCGCACCGGGACGAGCGAACACCGGGGAGCTGTTTTTT

j_call: TRBJ2-1
v_call: TRBV6-4
clone_size: few
d_call: TRBD2
cdr3_aa: CASTRLAGGNEQFF
cdr3_nt: TGTGCCAGCACTCGACTAGCGGGAGGGAATGAGCAGTTCTTC

j_call: TRBJ1-1
v_call: TRBV28
clone_size: few
d_call: TRBD1
cdr3_aa: CASSASGGGNTEAFF
cdr3_nt: TGTGCCAGCAGTGCCTCAGGGGGCGGGAACACTGAAGCTTTCTTT

j_call: TRBJ2-1
v_call: TRBV7-8
clone_size: many
d_call: .
cdr3_aa: CASTRGGPGLTNEQFF
cdr3_nt: TGTGCCAGCACAAGGGGGGGGCCCGGGCTAACAAATGAGCAGTTCTTC